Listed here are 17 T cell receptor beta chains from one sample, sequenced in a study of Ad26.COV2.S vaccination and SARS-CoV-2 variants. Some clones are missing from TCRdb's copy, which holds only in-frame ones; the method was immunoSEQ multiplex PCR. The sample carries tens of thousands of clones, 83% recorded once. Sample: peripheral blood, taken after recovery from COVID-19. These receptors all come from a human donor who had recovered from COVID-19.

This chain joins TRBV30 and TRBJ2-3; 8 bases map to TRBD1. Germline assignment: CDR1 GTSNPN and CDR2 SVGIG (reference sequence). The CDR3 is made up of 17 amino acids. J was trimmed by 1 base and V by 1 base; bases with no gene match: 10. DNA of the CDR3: TGTGCCTGGAGTGCAAATGCCGGACAGGGAGGCACAGATACGCAGTATTTT. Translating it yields CAWSANAGQGGTDTQYF.

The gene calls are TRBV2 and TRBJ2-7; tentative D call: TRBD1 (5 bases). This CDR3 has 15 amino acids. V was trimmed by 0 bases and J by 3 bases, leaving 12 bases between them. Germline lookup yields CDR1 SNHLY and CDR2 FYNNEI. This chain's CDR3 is CASSEAPTVLYEQYV. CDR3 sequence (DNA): TGTGCCAGCAGTGAAGCCCCGACAGTTCTCTACGAGCAGTACGTC.

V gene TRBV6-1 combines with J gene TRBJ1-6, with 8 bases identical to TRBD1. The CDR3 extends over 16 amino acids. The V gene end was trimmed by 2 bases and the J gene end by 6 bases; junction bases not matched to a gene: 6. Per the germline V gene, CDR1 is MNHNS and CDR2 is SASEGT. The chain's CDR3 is CASSEYGQGANSPLHF. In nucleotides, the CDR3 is TGTGCCAGCAGTGAATACGGCCAGGGGGCTAATTCACCCCTCCACTTT.

As DNA, the CDR3 is TGCGCCAGCAGCCAAGCCTCCATCGTGCAGTTCCAAGAGACCCAGTACTTC. Translation gives CASSQASIVQFQETQYF. The chain couples TRBV4-1 to TRBJ2-5; D not resolved. V was cut by 1 base and J by 1 base, with 16 bases left in between. Per the germline V gene, CDR1 is MGHRA and CDR2 is YSYEKL. The CDR3 covers 17 residues.

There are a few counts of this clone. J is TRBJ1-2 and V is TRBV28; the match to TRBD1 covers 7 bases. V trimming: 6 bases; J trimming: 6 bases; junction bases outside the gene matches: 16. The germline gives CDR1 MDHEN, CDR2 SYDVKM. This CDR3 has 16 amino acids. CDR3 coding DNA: TGTGCCAGCAGCCTATTGGGAATCCGGGACAGCCATGGCTACACCTTC. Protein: CASSLLGIRDSHGYTF.

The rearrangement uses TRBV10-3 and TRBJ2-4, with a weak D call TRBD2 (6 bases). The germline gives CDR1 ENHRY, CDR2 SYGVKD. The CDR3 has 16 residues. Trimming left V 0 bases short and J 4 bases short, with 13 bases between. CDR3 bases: TGTGCCATCAGTGAGTCGGGGGGAATGGGGAAAAACATTCAGTACTTC. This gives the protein CAISESGGMGKNIQYF.

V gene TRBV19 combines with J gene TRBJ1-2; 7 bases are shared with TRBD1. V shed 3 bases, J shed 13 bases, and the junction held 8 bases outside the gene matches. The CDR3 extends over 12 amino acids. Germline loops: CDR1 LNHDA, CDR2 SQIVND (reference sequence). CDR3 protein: CASSIGRGGLTF. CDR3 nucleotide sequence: TGTGCCAGTAGTATTGGCCGAGGGGGCCTCACCTTC.

CDR3 sequence: CASSLDLVDTEAFF. The CDR3 coding sequence is TGCGCCAGCAGCCTGGACCTTGTGGACACTGAAGCTTTCTTT. The V gene is TRBV10-2, the J gene TRBJ1-1; D is uncertain. Germline values: CDR1 WSHSY, CDR2 SAAADI. This CDR3 has 14 residues. Between the trimmed V and J ends, which lost 6 bases and 3 bases, there was a span of 14 bases.

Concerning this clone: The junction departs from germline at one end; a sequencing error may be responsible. CDR3 nucleotide sequence: TGTGCCAGCAGCTTAGGGGGTACTATTGTGAATACTGAAGCTTTCTTT. It yields the protein CASSLGGTIVNTEAFF. The chain uses TRBV11-2 and TRBJ1-1; D not certain. The CDR3 has 16 amino acids. The germline CDR1 and CDR2 sequences are SGHAT and FQNNGV.

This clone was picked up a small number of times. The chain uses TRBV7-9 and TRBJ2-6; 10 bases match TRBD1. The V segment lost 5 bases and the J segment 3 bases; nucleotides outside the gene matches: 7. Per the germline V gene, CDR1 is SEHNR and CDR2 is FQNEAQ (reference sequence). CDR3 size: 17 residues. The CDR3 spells CASSRGTGEFGANVLTF. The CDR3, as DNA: TGTGCCAGCAGCCGCGGGACAGGGGAATTTGGGGCCAACGTCCTGACTTTC. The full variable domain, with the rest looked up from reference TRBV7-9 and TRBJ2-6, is DTGVSQNPRHKITKRGQNVTFRCDPISEHNRLYWYRQTLGQGPEFLTYFQNEAQLEKSRLLSDRFSAERPKGSFSTLEIQRTEQGDSAMYLCASSRGTGEFGANVLTFGAGSRLTVL.

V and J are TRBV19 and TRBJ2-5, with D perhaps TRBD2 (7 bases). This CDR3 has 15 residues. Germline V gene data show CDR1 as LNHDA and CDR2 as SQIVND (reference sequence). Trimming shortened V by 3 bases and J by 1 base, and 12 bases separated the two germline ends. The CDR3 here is CASSIRGGFQETQYF. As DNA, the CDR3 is TGTGCCAGTAGTATTAGGGGGGGCTTCCAAGAGACCCAGTACTTC.

The chain's CDR3 is CASSSGLAVYEQYF. In DNA, the CDR3 is TGTGCCAGCAGCTCGGGACTAGCGGTGTACGAGCAGTACTTC. The V and J genes are TRBV11-2 and TRBJ2-7; 11 bases match TRBD2. After removal of 4 bases from V and 4 bases from J, the junction contained 3 bases not matched to a gene. The CDR3 loop spans 14 amino acids. Germline V lookup: CDR1 SGHAT, CDR2 FQNNGV.

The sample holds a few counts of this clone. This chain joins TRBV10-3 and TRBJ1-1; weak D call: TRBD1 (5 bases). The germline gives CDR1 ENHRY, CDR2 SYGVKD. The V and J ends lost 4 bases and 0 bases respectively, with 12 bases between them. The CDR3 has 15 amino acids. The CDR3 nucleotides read TGTGCCATCAGTGTTAACCCGACAGTGAACACTGAAGCTTTCTTT. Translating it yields CAISVNPTVNTEAFF.

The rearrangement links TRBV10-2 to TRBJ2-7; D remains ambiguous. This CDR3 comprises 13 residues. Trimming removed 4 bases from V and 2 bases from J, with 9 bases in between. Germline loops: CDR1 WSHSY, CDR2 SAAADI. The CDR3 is CASSGPETYEQYV. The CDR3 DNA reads TGCGCCAGCAGTGGGCCAGAAACCTACGAGCAGTACGTC.

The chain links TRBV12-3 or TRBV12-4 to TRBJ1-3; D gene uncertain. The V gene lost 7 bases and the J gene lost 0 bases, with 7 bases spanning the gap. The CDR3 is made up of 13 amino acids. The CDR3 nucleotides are TGTGCCAGCATGAGGAGCTCTGGAAACACCATATATTTT. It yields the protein CASMRSSGNTIYF.

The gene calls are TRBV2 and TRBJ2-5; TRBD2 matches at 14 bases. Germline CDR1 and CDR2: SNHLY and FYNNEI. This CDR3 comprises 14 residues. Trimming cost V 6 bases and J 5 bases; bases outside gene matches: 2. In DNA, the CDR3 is TGTGCCAGCAGGCGGACTAGCGGGGGGGAGACCCAGTACTTC. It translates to CASRRTSGGETQYF.

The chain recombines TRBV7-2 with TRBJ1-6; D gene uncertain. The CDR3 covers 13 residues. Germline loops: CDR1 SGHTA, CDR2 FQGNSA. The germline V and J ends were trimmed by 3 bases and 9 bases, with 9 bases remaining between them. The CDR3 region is CASSFFSGSPLHF. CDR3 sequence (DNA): TGTGCCAGCAGCTTTTTTTCTGGTTCACCCCTCCACTTT. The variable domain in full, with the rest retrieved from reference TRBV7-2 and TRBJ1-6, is GAGVSQSPSNKVTEKGKDVELRCDPISGHTALYWYRQSLGQGLEFLIYFQGNSAPDKSGLPSDRFSAERTGGSVSTLTIQRTQQEDSAVYLCASSFFSGSPLHFGNGTRLTVT.